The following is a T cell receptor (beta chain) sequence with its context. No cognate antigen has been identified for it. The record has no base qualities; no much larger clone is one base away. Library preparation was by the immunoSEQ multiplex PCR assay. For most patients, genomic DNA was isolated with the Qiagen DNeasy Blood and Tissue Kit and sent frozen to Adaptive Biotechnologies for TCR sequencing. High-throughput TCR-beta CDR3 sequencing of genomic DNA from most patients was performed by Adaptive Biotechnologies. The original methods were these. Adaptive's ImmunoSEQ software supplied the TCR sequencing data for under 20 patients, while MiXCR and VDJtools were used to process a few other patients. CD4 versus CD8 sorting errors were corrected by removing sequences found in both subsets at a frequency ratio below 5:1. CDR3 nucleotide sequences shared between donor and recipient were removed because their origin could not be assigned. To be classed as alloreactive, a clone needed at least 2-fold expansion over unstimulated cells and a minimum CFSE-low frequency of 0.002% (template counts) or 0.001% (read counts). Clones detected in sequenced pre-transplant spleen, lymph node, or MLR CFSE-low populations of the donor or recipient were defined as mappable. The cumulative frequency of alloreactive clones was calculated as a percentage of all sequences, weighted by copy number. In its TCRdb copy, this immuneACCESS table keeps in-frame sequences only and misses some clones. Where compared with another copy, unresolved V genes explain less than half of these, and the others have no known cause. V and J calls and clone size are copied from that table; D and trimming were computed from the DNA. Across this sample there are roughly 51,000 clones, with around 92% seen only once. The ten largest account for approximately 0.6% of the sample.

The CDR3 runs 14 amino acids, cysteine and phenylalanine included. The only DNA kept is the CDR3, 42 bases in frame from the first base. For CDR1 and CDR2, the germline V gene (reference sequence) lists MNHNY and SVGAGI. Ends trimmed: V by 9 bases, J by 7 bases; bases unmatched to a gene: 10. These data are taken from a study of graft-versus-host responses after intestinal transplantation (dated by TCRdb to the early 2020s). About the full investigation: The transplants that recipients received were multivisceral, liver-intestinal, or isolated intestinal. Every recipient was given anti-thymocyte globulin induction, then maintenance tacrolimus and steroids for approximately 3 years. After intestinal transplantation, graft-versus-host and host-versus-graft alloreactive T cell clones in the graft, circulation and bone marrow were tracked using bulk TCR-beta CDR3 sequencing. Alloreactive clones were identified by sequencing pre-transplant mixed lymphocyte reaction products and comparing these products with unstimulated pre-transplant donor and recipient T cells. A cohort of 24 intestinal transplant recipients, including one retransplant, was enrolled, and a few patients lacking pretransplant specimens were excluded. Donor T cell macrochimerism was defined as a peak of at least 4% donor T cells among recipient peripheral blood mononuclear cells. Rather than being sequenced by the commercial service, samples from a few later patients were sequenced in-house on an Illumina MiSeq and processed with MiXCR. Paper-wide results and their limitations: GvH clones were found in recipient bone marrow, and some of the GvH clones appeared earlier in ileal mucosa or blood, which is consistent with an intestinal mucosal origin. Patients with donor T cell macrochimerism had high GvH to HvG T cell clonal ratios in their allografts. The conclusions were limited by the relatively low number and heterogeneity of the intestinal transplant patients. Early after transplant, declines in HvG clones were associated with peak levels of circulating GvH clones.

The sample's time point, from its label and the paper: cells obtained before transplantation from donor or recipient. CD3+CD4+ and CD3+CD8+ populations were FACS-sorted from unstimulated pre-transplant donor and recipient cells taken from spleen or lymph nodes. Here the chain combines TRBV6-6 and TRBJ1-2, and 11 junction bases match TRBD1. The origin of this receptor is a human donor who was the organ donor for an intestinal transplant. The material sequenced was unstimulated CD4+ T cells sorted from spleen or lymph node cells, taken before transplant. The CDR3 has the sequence CASRPGQGEFGYTF. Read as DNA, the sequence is TGTGCCAGTCGTCCGGGACAGGGGGAGTTTGGCTACACCTTC.